This T cell receptor (beta chain) derives from a study of shared T cell receptors in the human thymus. This table comes from immunoSEQ multiplex PCR, and its TCRdb copy is limited to in-frame clones, with some not included. This table has tens of thousands of clones, 90% to 95% appearing once. The CDR3 has 14 residues. The sequenced sample consisted of thymocytes. The chain uses TRBV21-1 and TRBJ1-4; the table's D call, TRBD1, has no DNA check behind it. TRBV21-1 is a documented pseudogene. The TCR sequence derives from a human donor. The CDR3 region has the DNA TGTGCCAGCAGCATGGGGCTGGGGAATGAAAAACTGTTTTTT. As protein: CASSMGLGNEKLFF.